This T cell receptor beta chain derives from a study of post-analysis software for immune sequencing data (dated by TCRdb to the mid-2010s). Some background on the complete study: Recorded disease courses included relapsing-remitting, secondary progressive and progressive-relapsing multiple sclerosis, with some patients lacking subtype annotation. A subset of samples was prepared in parallel using single-end sample barcoding, then pooled and co-amplified after Illumina adapter ligation. The patient repertoires were set against 11 previously published healthy control repertoires from donors whose ages ranged from roughly 6 to 27 years.

The junction shows trimming of 5 bases on V and 3 bases on J, plus 17 bases between the germline ends. Measured from the cysteine to the phenylalanine, the CDR3 is 15 residues long. Kept here is only the CDR3 DNA, which spans 45 bases and is read in frame from base 1. The CDR1 and CDR2 encoded by the germline V gene are SGDLS and YYNGEE. The library was obtained by PCR. The sample was run on an Illumina HiSeq 2500. Unique molecular identifiers were incorporated into TCR beta cDNA libraries to reduce PCR and sequencing biases. Some 500,000 cDNA molecules were obtained for every 1 to 10 million input T cells, so each molecule roughly corresponded to one T cell. The same protocol used for the earlier healthy control dataset was applied to prepare and sequence the patient libraries. Samples belonging to the same batch were prepared together, multiplexed and sequenced on a shared HiSeq lane. The study's processing was this. Raw barcoded reads were processed with MIGEC, discarding single-read molecular identifier groups before consensus assembly and CDR3 extraction. Clonotype tables were post-analysed with VDJtools, and diversity was normalized by down-sampling all datasets to the smallest sample size. In repertoire overlap clustering, CDR3 amino acid sequences, but not nucleotide sequences, were matched to correct batch-related cross-sample contamination. The public sequencing data were trimmed at Q25 with fastp and processed into clonotypes with MiXCR by TCRdb, which kept only in-frame beta chains. Rows are unified per CDR3 protein, each entry keeping the most common DNA and genes. Clone size and V and J calls follow TCRdb, not the original study. The sample table holds roughly 600,000 distinct CDR3 sequences, of which 44% were seen once. Roughly 1.7% of the sample is held by the ten biggest clonotypes.

To demonstrate the VDJtools post-analysis software, TCR beta repertoires were profiled from the peripheral blood of about 14 young patients with multiple sclerosis. The multiple sclerosis patients were children and adolescents between about 6 and 15 years of age. This clonotype appeared a few times. There is no known antigen for this receptor. There are no base qualities to consult, and no much larger clone falls within one base. The paper's findings and limits, for the study overall: The multiple sclerosis patient group was slightly younger than the control group. When samples were clustered directly using the F measure, samples prepared in the same batch co-clustered strongly, which prompted a batch-effect correction. Patients showed significantly higher frequencies than controls for a handful of TRBV segments, among them TRBV5-6, TRBV5-1 and TRBV20-1. Multiple sclerosis patients had significantly lower normalized Chao1 diversity than controls, a result that suggests substantial peripheral T-cell clonal expansion.

Recombination linked TRBV9 to TRBJ2-5, and perhaps TRBD1 as D gene, on 5 matching bases. This TCR derives from a girl between 5 and 17 years old with multiple sclerosis. Sequences were obtained from blood. Read as DNA, the sequence is TGTGCCAGCAGTCTACGCAAGGGGCGCGAAGAGACCCAGTACTTC. It specifies CASSLRKGREETQYF.